The TCR beta chain described here comes from a study of cytomegalovirus exposure and HLA in healthy donors. This clone has only a few counts. PCR used 60 Vbeta primers and 13 Jbeta primers. Produced via immunoSEQ multiplex PCR; TCRdb's table is partial and in-frame only. The table records 130,000 to 150,000 clones, approximately 80% of them present only once. J was trimmed by 5 bases and V by 4 bases; bases with no gene match: 11. Germline lookup yields CDR1 SGDLS and CDR2 YYNGEE. This CDR3 contains 16 residues. The rearrangement uses TRBV9 and TRBJ2-5, with 10 bases that match TRBD2. This clonotype originated in a woman between 50 and 59 years old in good health and CMV-seronegative. Input material: PBMCs. This CDR3 is CASSPSSGGALETQYF. The DNA for the CDR3 is TGTGCCAGCAGCCCCTCGAGCGGGGGGGCGTTGGAGACCCAGTACTTC.